This TCR beta chain was found in a study of blood T cell repertoires in COVID-19. In regard to this clone: Its ends do not fully match the called genes, so a read error is possible.

Germline CDR1 and CDR2: SNHLY and FYNNEI. The CDR3 runs to 13 residues. Libraries were prepared by immunoSEQ multiplex PCR; TCRdb keeps only in-frame clonotypes and omits some of them. The sample holds about 64,000 clones; about three quarters are singletons and the top ten take roughly 5%. The rearrangement links TRBV2 to TRBJ1-2, with TRBD1 identical over 7 bases. The sequence came from a human donor in a cohort sampled during active COVID-19. Sequencing was performed on peripheral blood. The CDR3 sequence: CASTRGQSTPIPF. The CDR3 region has the DNA TGTGCCAGCACCCGGGGACAGTCAACCCCTATCCCCTTC.